These T cell receptor beta chains were read from a single sample in a study of control samples from healthy donors and cancer patients. The method was immunoSEQ multiplex PCR; TCRdb's version includes in-frame clones alone and lacks a portion of them. The sample carries tens of thousands of clones, over 85% recorded once. Sequencing was performed on PBMCs. The receptors were gathered from a man aged 60 to 75 with colorectal cancer. CDR3s include the opening cysteine and the closing phenylalanine or tryptophan. D genes are given only for firm matches. A row's size may be missing; if present it is once, few, many or a size class.

cdr3_nt | cdr3_aa | j_call | v_call | d_call | clone_size
TGTGCCAGCAGACTGGACGGCTACGAGCAGTACTTC | CASRLDGYEQYF | TRBJ2-7 | TRBV7-9 | . | .
TGCGCCAGCAGCTTACCGACAGCAAACACCGGGGAGCTGTTTTTT | CASSLPTANTGELFF | TRBJ2-2 | TRBV5-1 | . | once
TGTGCCTGGAGTGTAGAGGGTAGGGGCAATCAGCCCCAGCATTTT | CAWSVEGRGNQPQHF | TRBJ1-5 | TRBV30 | . | .
TGTGCCAGCAGCCAAGATTATTTAAGGGGGGTAGATACGCAGTATTTT | CASSQDYLRGVDTQYF | TRBJ2-3 | TRBV3-1/TRBV3-2 | . | .
TGTGCCAGCAGCCAGAGCTCTGGAAACACCATATATTTT | CASSQSSGNTIYF | TRBJ1-3 | TRBV9 | . | .
TGTGCCAGCAGCCCGGGGGGCCAGAGCAATCAGCCCCAGCATTTT | CASSPGGQSNQPQHF | TRBJ1-5 | TRBV7-9 | . | .
TGTGCCAGCACCCTGGAGTTCCGTTACAATGAGCAGTTCTTC | CASTLEFRYNEQFF | TRBJ2-1 | TRBV5-8 | . | .
TGTGCCAGCAGCTTAGGCGGGGGGAGTGGCTACACCTTC | CASSLGGGSGYTF | TRBJ1-2 | TRBV11-3 | . | .
TGTGCCAGTAGTATCTCTGGACTAGCGCACAATGAGCAGTTCTTC | CASSISGLAHNEQFF | TRBJ2-1 | TRBV19 | TRBD2 | few
TGTGCCAGCAGTGACAGGGGTAATGAGCAGTTCTTC | CASSDRGNEQFF | TRBJ2-1 | TRBV25-1 | . | .
TGTGCCAGTAGGGAGGGGGGGAACACTGAAGCTTTCTTT | CASREGGNTEAFF | TRBJ1-1 | TRBV19 | . | .
TGTGCTAGTGGTTTGGAGGCAAGTCAGCCCCAGCATTTT | CASGLEASQPQHF | TRBJ1-5 | TRBV12-5 | . | few
TGTGCCAGCAGTCCGGACAGGGGGCCGGATACGCAGTATTTT | CASSPDRGPDTQYF | TRBJ2-3 | TRBV6-2/TRBV6-3 | TRBD1 | .
TGCGCCAGCAGCCAAGGGCAGGTGGAGACCCAGTACTTC | CASSQGQVETQYF | TRBJ2-5 | TRBV4-1 | . | .
TGTGCCAGCAGCCGGAGAGAGAACGAGCAGTACTTC | CASSRRENEQYF | TRBJ2-7 | TRBV12-3/TRBV12-4 | . | .
TGTGCCAGCAGGGGGGCTGGGACAGGGATACCCTACGAGCAGTACTTC | CASRGAGTGIPYEQYF | TRBJ2-7 | TRBV2 | TRBD1 | .
TGTGCCAGCAGCTCCGTTCAAGGGGGGGCCAACGTCCTGACTTTC | CASSSVQGGANVLTF | TRBJ2-6 | TRBV7-3 | . | .
TGTGCCAGCAGGGACAGCCACGAAAAACTGTTTTTT | CASRDSHEKLFF | TRBJ1-4 | TRBV6-5 | . | .
TGTGCCAGCAGCCAAGTAGTGGGGGGAGCAGAAAAACTGTTTTTT | CASSQVVGGAEKLFF | TRBJ1-4 | TRBV3-1/TRBV3-2 | . | .
TGTGCCAGCAGTCCCACCGTATGGGGTAATTCACCCCTCCACTTT | CASSPTVWGNSPLHF | TRBJ1-6 | TRBV27 | . | .
TGTGCTAGTGGTTTGTTTGGCAGGGTGGGGACCCAGTACTTC | CASGLFGRVGTQYF | TRBJ2-5 | TRBV12-5 | . | .
TGTGCCAGCAGCCCGACTAGCGGGGGGGAGACCCAGTACTTC | CASSPTSGGETQYF | TRBJ2-5 | TRBV9 | TRBD2 | few
TGTGCCAGCAGCATACGGGGGGGGTTTGGCTACACCTTC | CASSIRGGFGYTF | TRBJ1-2 | TRBV2 | . | .
TGTGCCAGTAGTATAGGGCCGGGAGCGGGCGGCTACACCTTC | CASSIGPGAGGYTF | TRBJ1-2 | TRBV19 | . | .
TGTGCCACCCGACACAGGGGGGTGAACACTGAAGCTTTCTTT | CATRHRGVNTEAFF | TRBJ1-1 | TRBV19 | TRBD1 | .
TGCGCCAGCAGCCTCGGACAGGGGGAGCAGCCCCAGCATTTT | CASSLGQGEQPQHF | TRBJ1-5 | TRBV5-1 | TRBD1 | .
TGTGCGTCGAGGTTTGGAAACACCATATATTTT | CASRFGNTIYF | TRBJ1-3 | TRBV19 | . | once
TGTGCCAGCCGTATAGGGCTTGGGACAGATACGCAGTATTTT | CASRIGLGTDTQYF | TRBJ2-3 | TRBV6-5 | . | .
TGTGCCAGCAGCCCCCGGGTTGGCCTCGATTCCACCGGGGAGCTGTTTTTT | CASSPRVGLDSTGELFF | TRBJ2-2 | TRBV7-7 | . | .
TGCGCCAGCAGCCATGGAAGCGGGACAGGGTTCTACGAGCAGTACTTC | CASSHGSGTGFYEQYF | TRBJ2-7 | TRBV4-3 | TRBD1 | .
TGTGCCAGCAGGGTAGGGGGGGCGCGGAGCGGGGAGCTGTTTTTT | CASRVGGARSGELFF | TRBJ2-2 | TRBV7-8 | . | .
TGTGCCACCGCCCCCTTTCGGGGAAGCTCCTACGAGCAGTACTTC | CATAPFRGSSYEQYF | TRBJ2-7 | TRBV6-5 | . | .
TGCGCCAGCAGCCAAGATATAGGAGCCAATGAAAAACTGTTTTTT | CASSQDIGANEKLFF | TRBJ1-4 | TRBV4-1 | . | .
TGTGCCAGCAGTTACTCAGGACAGGGGGCCGTCGGTGAAGCTTTCTTT | CASSYSGQGAVGEAFF | TRBJ1-1 | TRBV6-2/TRBV6-3 | TRBD1 | .
TGTGCCAGCAGGGGAACGCACACTGAAGCTTTCTTT | CASRGTHTEAFF | TRBJ1-1 | TRBV4-2 | . | few
TGTGCCAGCAGCTTGAACAGGGGGCCGTTCAATGAGCAGTTCTTC | CASSLNRGPFNEQFF | TRBJ2-1 | TRBV11-2 | TRBD1 | few
TGTGCCAGCAGCTTGGGCGTTCCCTACAATGAGCAGTTCTTC | CASSLGVPYNEQFF | TRBJ2-1 | TRBV5-8 | . | .
TGTGCCGGGAACCTCCGGGACAGGGGCTCCCAAGAGACCCAGTACTTC | CAGNLRDRGSQETQYF | TRBJ2-5 | TRBV30 | TRBD1 | .
TGTGCCAGCAGTGAACTAGCCAAGACCGGGGAGCTGTTTTTT | CASSELAKTGELFF | TRBJ2-2 | TRBV2 | . | .
TGTGCCAGCAGTTTGGAAGGACAGGGTATCTCCAGCAATCAGCCCCAGCATTTT | CASSLEGQGISSNQPQHF | TRBJ1-5 | TRBV28 | TRBD1 | .
TGTGCCAGCAGCCCCCCGGGAAGGGGGGAGCTGTTTTTT | CASSPPGRGELFF | TRBJ2-2 | TRBV7-8 | . | .
TGTGCCAGCAGCTTAGGAAATAGCGGGGGGGCAGATACGCAGTATTTT | CASSLGNSGGADTQYF | TRBJ2-3 | TRBV7-2 | TRBD2 | .
TGTGCCAGCGGGACAGGGCTGTCCCTGTTTTTT | CASGTGLSLFF | TRBJ1-4 | TRBV14 | TRBD1 | .
TGCGCCAGCAGCTTTATGGATACGCAGTATTTT | CASSFMDTQYF | TRBJ2-3 | TRBV5-1 | . | .
TGTGCCAGCAGTTACAGTGGGTACACTGAAGCTTTCTTT | CASSYSGYTEAFF | TRBJ1-1 | TRBV6-5 | . | .
TGTGCCAGCAGTTTCACAGGGGTTGCCTACAATGAGCAGTTCTTC | CASSFTGVAYNEQFF | TRBJ2-1 | TRBV6-5 | TRBD1 | .
TGTGCCAGTAGTATAGGTACAGGGAATGGCTACACCTTC | CASSIGTGNGYTF | TRBJ1-2 | TRBV19 | . | .
TGCGCCAGCAGCGGGACTAGCGGGGTCGGGGCAGATACGCAGTATTTT | CASSGTSGVGADTQYF | TRBJ2-3 | TRBV10-1 | TRBD2 | .
TGCGCCAGCAGCGTCCGGGACAGGGATGGCTACACCTTC | CASSVRDRDGYTF | TRBJ1-2 | TRBV4-3 | TRBD1 | once
TGTGCCAGCTCACCGGGCGTAGGTGAGACCCAGTACTTC | CASSPGVGETQYF | TRBJ2-5 | TRBV18 | . | .
TGTGCCAGCAGTGAATTTGGCCCCACCTACGAGCAGTACTTC | CASSEFGPTYEQYF | TRBJ2-7 | TRBV25-1 | . | .
TGTGCCAGTAGTGTCTTCATGGGAGAAACCTACGAGCAGTACTTC | CASSVFMGETYEQYF | TRBJ2-7 | TRBV19 | . | .
TGTGCCAGCACCCGGGACAGCCCGGGAACTGAAGCTTTCTTT | CASTRDSPGTEAFF | TRBJ1-1 | TRBV2 | TRBD1 | .
TGTGCCAGCAGGCCACAGAACAATGAGCAGTTCTTC | CASRPQNNEQFF | TRBJ2-1 | TRBV12-3/TRBV12-4 | . | .
TGTGCCAGCTCACCTTTCGCCCGGGGGGCGGAGGTTGGCTACACCTTC | CASSPFARGAEVGYTF | TRBJ1-2 | TRBV18 | . | .
TGTGCCTGTAGGGAGCTCGGGAGCAATCAGCCCCAGCATTTT | CACRELGSNQPQHF | TRBJ1-5 | TRBV30 | . | .
TGTGCCAGCAGTCTAAAACAGGGTTATCAAGAGACCCAGTACTTC | CASSLKQGYQETQYF | TRBJ2-5 | TRBV28 | . | once
TGTGCCAGCAGCACGGCGGGGGCGAAGAACACTGAAGCTTTCTTT | CASSTAGAKNTEAFF | TRBJ1-1 | TRBV6-6 | . | once
TGTGCCAGTAGGAGGGCCAATCAGCCCCAGCATTTT | CASRRANQPQHF | TRBJ1-5 | TRBV19 | . | .
TGTGCCAGCAAGCGGGGGGGCCTGAACACCGGGGAGCTGTTTTTT | CASKRGGLNTGELFF | TRBJ2-2 | TRBV6-5 | TRBD2 | .